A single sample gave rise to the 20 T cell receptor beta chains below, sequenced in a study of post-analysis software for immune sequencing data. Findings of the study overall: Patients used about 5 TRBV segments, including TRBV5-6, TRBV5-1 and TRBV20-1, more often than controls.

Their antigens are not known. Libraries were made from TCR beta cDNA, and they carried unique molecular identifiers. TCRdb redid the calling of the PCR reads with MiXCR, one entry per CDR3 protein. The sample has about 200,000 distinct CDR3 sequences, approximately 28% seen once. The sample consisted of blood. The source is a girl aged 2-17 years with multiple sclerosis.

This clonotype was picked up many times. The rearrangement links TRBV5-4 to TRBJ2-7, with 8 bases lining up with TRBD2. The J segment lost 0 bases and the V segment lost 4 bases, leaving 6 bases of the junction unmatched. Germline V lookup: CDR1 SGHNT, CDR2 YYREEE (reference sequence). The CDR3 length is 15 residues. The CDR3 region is CASSPRGTSSYEQYF. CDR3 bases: TGTGCCAGCAGCCCCCGAGGGACTAGCTCCTACGAGCAGTACTTC.

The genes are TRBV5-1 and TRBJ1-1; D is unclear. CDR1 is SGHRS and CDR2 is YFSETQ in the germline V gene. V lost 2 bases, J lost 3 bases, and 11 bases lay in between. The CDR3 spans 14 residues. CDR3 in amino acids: CASSFAPRDTEAFF. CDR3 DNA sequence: TGCGCCAGCAGCTTTGCCCCTAGGGACACTGAAGCTTTCTTT.

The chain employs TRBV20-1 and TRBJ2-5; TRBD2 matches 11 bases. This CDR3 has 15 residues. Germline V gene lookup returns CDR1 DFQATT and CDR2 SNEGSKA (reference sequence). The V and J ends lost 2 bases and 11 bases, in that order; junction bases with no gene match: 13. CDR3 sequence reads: CSARPSGRISSEQYF. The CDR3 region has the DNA TGCAGTGCTAGACCTAGCGGGAGGATCTCCAGTGAGCAGTACTTC.

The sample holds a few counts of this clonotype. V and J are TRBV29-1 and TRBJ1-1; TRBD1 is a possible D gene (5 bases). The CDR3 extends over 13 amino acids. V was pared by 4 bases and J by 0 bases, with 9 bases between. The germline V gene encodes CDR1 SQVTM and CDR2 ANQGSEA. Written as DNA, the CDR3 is TGCAGCGTTGGGGGGAGGATGAACACTGAAGCTTTCTTT. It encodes CSVGGRMNTEAFF.

CDR3 sequence (DNA): TGCGCCAGCAGCAAAGGACTGAAGGTTGCTGGAAACACCATATATTTT. Translating it yields CASSKGLKVAGNTIYF. The chain joins TRBV5-1 to TRBJ1-3; D is ambiguous. The CDR3 has 16 amino acids. CDR1 and CDR2 (germline): SGHRS, YFSETQ. The germline V and J ends were trimmed by 4 bases and 2 bases, with 16 bases remaining between them.

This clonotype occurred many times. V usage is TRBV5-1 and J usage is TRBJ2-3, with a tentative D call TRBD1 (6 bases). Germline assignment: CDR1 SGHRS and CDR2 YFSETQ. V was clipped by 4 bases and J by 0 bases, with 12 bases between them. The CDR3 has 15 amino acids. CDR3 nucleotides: TGCGCCAGCAGCCTACAGGGTACTAGCACAGATACGCAGTATTTT. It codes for CASSLQGTSTDTQYF.

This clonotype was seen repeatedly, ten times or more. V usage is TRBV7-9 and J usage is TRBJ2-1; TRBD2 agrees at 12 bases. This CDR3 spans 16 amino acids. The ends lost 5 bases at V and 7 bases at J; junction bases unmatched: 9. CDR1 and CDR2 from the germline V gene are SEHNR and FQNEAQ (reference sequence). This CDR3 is CASSAQTSGGYNEQFF. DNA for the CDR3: TGTGCCAGCAGCGCTCAGACTAGCGGGGGCTATAATGAGCAGTTCTTC.

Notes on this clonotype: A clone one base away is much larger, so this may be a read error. The CDR3 region is CASRAGTGGARDTQYF. CDR3 sequence (DNA): TGTGCCAGCAGGGCCGGGACTGGCGGGGCGCGGGATACGCAGTATTTT. The gene calls are TRBV27 and TRBJ2-3, with a possible D match to TRBD2 (6 bases). The CDR3 contains 16 residues. V shed 6 bases and J shed 6 bases, with 22 bases lying between them. CDR1 and CDR2 (germline): MNHEY, SMNVEV (reference sequence).

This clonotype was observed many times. CDR3 protein: CSVVGVQKTQYF. CDR3 bases: TGCAGCGTTGTGGGTGTCCAGAAGACCCAGTACTTC. The rearrangement joins TRBV29-1 to TRBJ2-5, with no clear D. The CDR3 contains 12 residues. The germline CDR1 and CDR2 sequences are SQVTM and ANQGSEA. V lost 4 bases, J lost 6 bases, and 12 bases lay in between.

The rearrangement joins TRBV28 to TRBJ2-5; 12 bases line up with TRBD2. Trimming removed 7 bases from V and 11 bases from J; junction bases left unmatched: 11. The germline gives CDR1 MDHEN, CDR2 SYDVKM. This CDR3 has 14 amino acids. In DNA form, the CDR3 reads TGTGCCAGCATCTCGGGACTAGCGGGCAATGAGCAGTACTTC. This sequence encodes CASISGLAGNEQYF.

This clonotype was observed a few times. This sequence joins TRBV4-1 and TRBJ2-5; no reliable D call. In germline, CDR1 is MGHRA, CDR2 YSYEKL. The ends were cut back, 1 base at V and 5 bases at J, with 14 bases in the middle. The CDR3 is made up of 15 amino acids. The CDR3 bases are TGCGCCAGCAGCCAAGGGTGGGCCCCGGCCGAGACCCAGTACTTC. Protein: CASSQGWAPAETQYF.

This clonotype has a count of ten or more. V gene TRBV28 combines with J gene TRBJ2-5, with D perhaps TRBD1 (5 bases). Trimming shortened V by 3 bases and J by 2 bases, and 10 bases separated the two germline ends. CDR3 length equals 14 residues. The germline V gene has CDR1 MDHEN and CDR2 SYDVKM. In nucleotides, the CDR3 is TGTGCCAGCAGTTTCTTCGACAGTCAAGAGACCCAGTACTTC. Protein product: CASSFFDSQETQYF.

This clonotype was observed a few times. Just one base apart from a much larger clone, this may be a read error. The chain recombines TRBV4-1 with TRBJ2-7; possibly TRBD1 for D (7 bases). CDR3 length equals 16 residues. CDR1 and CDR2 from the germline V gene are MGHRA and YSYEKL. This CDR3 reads CASSLGGTARIYGQYF. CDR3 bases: TGCGCCAGCAGCCTTGGAGGGACAGCGAGAATCTACGGGCAGTACTTC.

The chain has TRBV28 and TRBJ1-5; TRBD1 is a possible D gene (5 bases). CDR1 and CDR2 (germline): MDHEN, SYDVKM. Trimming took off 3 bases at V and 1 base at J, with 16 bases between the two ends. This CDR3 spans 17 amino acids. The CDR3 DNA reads TGTGCCAGCAGTTTCAGAGGCCACCAGGGAAGCAATCAGCCCCAGCATTTT. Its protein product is CASSFRGHQGSNQPQHF.

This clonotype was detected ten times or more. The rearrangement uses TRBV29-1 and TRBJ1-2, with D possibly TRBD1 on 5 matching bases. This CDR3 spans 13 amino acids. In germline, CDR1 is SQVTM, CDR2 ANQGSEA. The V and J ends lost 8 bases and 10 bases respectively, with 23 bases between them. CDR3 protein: CSSGGGRPMDYTF. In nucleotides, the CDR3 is TGCAGCTCGGGGGGAGGGAGGCCGATGGACTACACCTTC.

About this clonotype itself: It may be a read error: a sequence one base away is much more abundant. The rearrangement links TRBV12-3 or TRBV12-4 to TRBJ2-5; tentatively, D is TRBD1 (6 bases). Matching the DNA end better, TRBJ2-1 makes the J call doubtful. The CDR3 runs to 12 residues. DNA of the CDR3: TGTGCCAGCAGGCTCGAGGGGGAGACCCAGTTCTTC. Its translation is CASRLEGETQFF.

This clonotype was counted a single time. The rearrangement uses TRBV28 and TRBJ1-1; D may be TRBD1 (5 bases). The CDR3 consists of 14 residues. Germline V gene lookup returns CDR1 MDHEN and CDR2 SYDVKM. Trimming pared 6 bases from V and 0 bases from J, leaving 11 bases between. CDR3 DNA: TGTGCCAGCAGAGGGAGGGGACTGAACACTGAAGCTTTCTTT. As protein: CASRGRGLNTEAFF.

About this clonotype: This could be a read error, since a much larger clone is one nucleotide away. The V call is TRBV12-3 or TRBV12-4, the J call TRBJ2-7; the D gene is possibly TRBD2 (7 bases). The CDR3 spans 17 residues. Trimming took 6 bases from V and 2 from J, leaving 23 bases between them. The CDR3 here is CASSPLGGRGSPYEQYF. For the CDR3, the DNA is TGTGCCAGCAGCCCCTTAGGGGGGCGGGGGAGCCCCTACGAGCAGTACTTC.

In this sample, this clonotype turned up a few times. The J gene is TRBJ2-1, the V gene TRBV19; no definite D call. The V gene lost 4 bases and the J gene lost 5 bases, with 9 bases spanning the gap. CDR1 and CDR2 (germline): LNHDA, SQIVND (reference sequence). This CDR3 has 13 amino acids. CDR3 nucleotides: TGTGCCAGTAGTACCTCGATAAACAATGAGCAGTTCTTC. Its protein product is CASSTSINNEQFF.

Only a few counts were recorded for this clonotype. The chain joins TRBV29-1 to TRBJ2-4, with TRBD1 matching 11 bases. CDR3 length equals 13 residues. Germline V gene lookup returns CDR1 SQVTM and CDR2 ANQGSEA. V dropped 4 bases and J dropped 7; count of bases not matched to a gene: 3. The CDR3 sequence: CSVGGTGGNIQYF. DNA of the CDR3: TGCAGCGTTGGTGGGACAGGGGGGAACATTCAGTACTTC.